The clone carrying this T cell receptor beta chain was recorded once. The antigen remains unidentified. The data derive from a study of OX40 agonist ivuxolimab in advanced cancers. Points from the study as a whole: Clonal expansion among partial responders at 0.1-3.0 mg/kg ranked near the lowest.

Assay used: immunoSEQ multiplex PCR; TCRdb lists only in-frame clones, some missing. This sample yields 50,000 to 65,000 clones, of which 87% are seen a single time; roughly 1.8% belongs to the top ten. Source: CD4+ or CD8+ T cells sorted from blood, taken in a trial of the OX40 agonist ivuxolimab. This clonotype was obtained from an adult with an advanced solid tumor such as melanoma, head and neck, liver or kidney cancer.

The CDR3 DNA follows: TGTGCCAGCAGCTTATTAAGCAATCAGCCCCAGCATTTT. It specifies CASSLLSNQPQHF. The V call is TRBV5-6, the J call TRBJ1-5; D uncertain. The length of the CDR3 is 13 residues. Trimming stripped 2 bases from V and 1 base from J, with 4 bases between. Looked up from germline, CDR1 is SGHDT and CDR2 is YYEEEE.